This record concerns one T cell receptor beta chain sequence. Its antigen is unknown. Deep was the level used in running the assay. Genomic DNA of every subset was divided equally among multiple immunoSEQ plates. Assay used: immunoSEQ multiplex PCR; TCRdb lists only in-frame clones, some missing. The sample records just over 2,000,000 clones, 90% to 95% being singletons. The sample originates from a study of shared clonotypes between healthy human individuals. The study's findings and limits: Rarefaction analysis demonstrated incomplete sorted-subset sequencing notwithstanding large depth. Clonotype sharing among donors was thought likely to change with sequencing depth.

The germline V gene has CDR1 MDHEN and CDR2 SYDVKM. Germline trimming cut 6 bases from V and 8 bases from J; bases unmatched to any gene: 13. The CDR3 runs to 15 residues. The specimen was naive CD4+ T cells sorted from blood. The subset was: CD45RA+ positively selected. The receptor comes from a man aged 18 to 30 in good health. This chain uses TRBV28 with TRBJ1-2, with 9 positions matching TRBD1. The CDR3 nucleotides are TGTGCCAGCAGGGAAACAGGGGGCGCTAATCACGGCTACACCTTC. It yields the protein CASRETGGANHGYTF.